The rows below give T cell receptor beta chains drawn from one sample of a study of blood T cell repertoires in COVID-19. Assay: immunoSEQ multiplex PCR; the TCRdb copy retains only in-frame clones and omits some. The sample lists approximately 61,000 clones, around four fifths occurring once. The specimen was peripheral blood. Receptors were obtained from a human donor in a cohort sampled during active COVID-19. Both conserved end residues are part of each CDR3. Each record gives: V gene, CDR3 protein.

TRBV5-4	CASSPDRGPTGNTIYF
TRBV28	CASSPPLYRGFGNEQFF
TRBV27	CASRPTANYGYTF
TRBV30	CAWMTGGGYTF
TRBV28	CASSFLQGTGTYEQYF
TRBV10-3	CAIGRGAYEQYF
TRBV6-5	CASSYGPLSGQYF
TRBV28	CATRPPTGGLYGYTF
TRBV7-9	CASSSPGGINYGYTF
TRBV5-1	CASSRTTQGFEAFF
TRBV6-5	CASRRDRAGGTQYF
TRBV28	CASIAGVSYGYTF